Sequencing of this T cell receptor (beta chain) was carried out in a study of long-term antiretroviral therapy in people with HIV. Broader study findings: CDR3 lengths in HIV samples spanned a narrower range than controls.

Germline V gene data show CDR1 as GTSNPN and CDR2 as SVGIG (reference sequence). This CDR3 contains 13 residues. Losses at the gene ends were 3 bases for V and 3 bases for J; bases not matched to a gene: 5. By frequency in the sample, this clone is medium-sized. The antigen is not known. The assay used was immunoSEQ (version v3.0), run at survey level. The assay was immunoSEQ multiplex PCR, and TCRdb's table has in-frame clones only and misses some. The repertoire holds 6,000 or so clones, with around four fifths as singletons. The input for sequencing was unsorted PBMCs, taken 0.5 years before starting antiretroviral therapy. This TCR was recovered from a man aged 40-49 years with HIV. The chain is built from TRBV30 and TRBJ2-7, with TRBD1 matching 7 bases. The CDR3 DNA follows: TGTGCCTGGAGCGCAGGGGGTTTCTACGAGCAGTACTTC. It codes for CAWSAGGFYEQYF.